This TCR beta chain was sequenced for a study of blood T cell repertoires in COVID-19. Looking at the study overall: In each case, the material was cDNA or gDNA derived from T cells, B-cell-depleted T cells, or PBMCs.

Here immunoSEQ multiplex PCR was the method, and the copy in TCRdb shows in-frame clones only, minus some. The table records tens of thousands of clones, 84% of them present only once. The CDR3 spans 13 residues. Trimming took off 8 bases at V and 0 bases at J, with 10 bases between the two ends. Germline values: CDR1 SNHLY, CDR2 FYNNEI. The clonotype originates from a woman aged 55-70 years with acute or convalescent COVID-19. The specimen was peripheral blood. V is TRBV2 and J is TRBJ1-1, with no clear D. CDR3 sequence: CASATDMNTEAFF. In DNA form, the CDR3 reads TGTGCCAGCGCCACAGACATGAACACTGAAGCTTTCTTT. Filled out from reference TRBV2 and TRBJ1-1, the complete variable domain reads EPEVTQTPSHQVTQMGQEVILRCVPISNHLYFYWYRQILGQKVEFLVSFYNNEISEKSEIFDDQFSVERPDGSNFTLKIRSTKLEDSAMYFCASATDMNTEAFFGQGTRLTVV.